The rows below give T cell receptor beta chains drawn from one sample of a study of OX40 agonist ivuxolimab in advanced cancers. The table came from immunoSEQ multiplex PCR; TCRdb's copy has only in-frame clones and leaves some out. The repertoire holds 90,000 to 100,000 clones, with approximately 86% as singletons. Material: CD4+ or CD8+ T cells sorted from blood, obtained in a trial of the OX40 agonist ivuxolimab. The source of these receptors is an adult with an advanced solid tumor such as melanoma, head and neck, liver or kidney cancer. Both conserved end residues are part of each CDR3. The D gene is left open where the match is weak. Clone size appears in some rows only: once, few, many, or a class for an expanded clone.

d_call,v_call,j_call,clone_size,cdr3_nt,cdr3_aa
.,TRBV5-1,TRBJ2-1,.,TGCGCCAGCAGCTCCGGGGTAGGAAGCGGCAATGAGCAGTTCTTC,CASSSGVGSGNEQFF
TRBD1,TRBV9,TRBJ1-4,.,TGTGCCAGCAGCGCGAGGGTTCGGGACAGATCAACTAATGAAAAACTGTTTTTT,CASSARVRDRSTNEKLFF
.,TRBV19,TRBJ2-2,.,TGTGCCCCTAACGATGGCGACCCGAACACCGGGGAGCTGTTTTTT,CAPNDGDPNTGELFF
TRBD1,TRBV6-5,TRBJ1-2,.,TGTGCCAGCAGTAGACAGGGCTATGGCTACACCTTC,CASSRQGYGYTF
TRBD1,TRBV19,TRBJ1-5,.,TGTGCCAGTAGTATAGAGACAGGGCGAGGTCAGCCCCAGCATTTT,CASSIETGRGQPQHF
.,TRBV9,TRBJ1-2,.,TGTGCCAGCAGCGTAGTCGGGGCGGGTGGGCAGCTACCAAACTATGGCTACACCTTC,CASSVVGAGGQLPNYGYTF
.,TRBV2,TRBJ1-5,.,TGTGCCAGCACCCAGGAAGCTGGAAATCAGCCCCAGCATTTT,CASTQEAGNQPQHF
TRBD2,TRBV28,TRBJ2-3,.,TGTGCCAGCAGCTCGGCAGGGTTGGCCCTAGCGGGGTCGCAGTATTTT,CASSSAGLALAGSQYF
.,TRBV11-3,TRBJ2-3,.,TGTGCCAGCAGCTTAAATTCTGCAGGGTCCACAGATACGCAGTATTTT,CASSLNSAGSTDTQYF
.,TRBV6-1,TRBJ1-2,.,TGTGCCAGCAGGAGCCGAGGGGGAGACTATGGCTACACCTTC,CASRSRGGDYGYTF
.,TRBV18,TRBJ2-1,.,TGTGCCAGCTCCCGTACCCGGGAGCAGTTCTTC,CASSRTREQFF
.,TRBV19,TRBJ1-1,.,TGTGCCAGTAGTATAGATCCTATGAGCGCGTCCCTCGGGGAAGCTTTCTTT,CASSIDPMSASLGEAFF
.,TRBV11-2,TRBJ2-3,.,TGTGCCAGCAGCTTGCCCCACACAGATACGCAGTATTTT,CASSLPHTDTQYF
TRBD1,TRBV6-6,TRBJ2-3,once,TGTGCCAGCCGAGGGACAGGGAAAGATACGCAGTATTTT,CASRGTGKDTQYF
TRBD2,TRBV2,TRBJ2-2,.,TGTGCCAGCAGTGGGATTAGCGGGGGAAGATCGAACACCGGGGAGCTGTTTTTT,CASSGISGGRSNTGELFF
TRBD1,TRBV5-4,TRBJ1-2,once,TGTGCCAGCAGCTTAAGACAGGGGGACGGCTATGGCTACACCTTC,CASSLRQGDGYGYTF
.,TRBV4-3,TRBJ1-1,.,TGCGCCAGCAGCCAGGAGATGAACACTGAAGCTTTCTTT,CASSQEMNTEAFF
TRBD2,TRBV13,TRBJ2-1,.,TGTGCCAGCAGCTCCGCCCCCGGGGGGTATGAGCAGTTCTTC,CASSSAPGGYEQFF
TRBD1,TRBV30,TRBJ1-1,.,TGTGCCTGGACTGTCCCGGGACAGGGATGGAACACTGAAGCTTTCTTT,CAWTVPGQGWNTEAFF
TRBD1,TRBV6-5,TRBJ1-2,.,TGTGCCAGCAGGCCCGAAGGGGGCGCTGGGGGCTACACCTTC,CASRPEGGAGGYTF
TRBD2,TRBV28,TRBJ2-7,.,TGTGCCAGCAATCCAAATTTGGGACTAGCCGGCGAGCAGTACTTC,CASNPNLGLAGEQYF
TRBD1,TRBV5-6,TRBJ2-3,.,TGTGCCAGCAGCCGGACAGGGGAGATCGCAGATACGCAGTATTTT,CASSRTGEIADTQYF
.,TRBV5-1,TRBJ2-6,.,TGCGCCAGCAGCTTGGATGGTTCCTCTGGGGCCAACGTCCTGACTTTC,CASSLDGSSGANVLTF
.,TRBV14,TRBJ1-6,.,TGTGCCAGCAGCCTCAGGACAGCCTATAATTCACCCCTCCACTTT,CASSLRTAYNSPLHF
TRBD1,TRBV5-4,TRBJ1-2,once,TGTGCCAGCAGCCCCGGGGCCGGGACAGGGCGAGCCGATGGCTACACCTTC,CASSPGAGTGRADGYTF
.,TRBV7-2,TRBJ1-4,.,TGTGCCAGCAGCCAAGTGCGTTCAGGGCTCGGAGAAAAACTGTTTTTT,CASSQVRSGLGEKLFF
.,TRBV27,TRBJ1-2,.,TGTGCCAGCAGTCGAGGGGAACTTAACTATGGCTACACCTTC,CASSRGELNYGYTF
TRBD1,TRBV7-2,TRBJ2-4,.,TGTGCCAGCAGCTTAGCGACAGGGGGCTCGAACATTCAGTACTTC,CASSLATGGSNIQYF
TRBD1,TRBV11-3,TRBJ1-1,.,TGTGCCAGCAGCGTCACAGGGGCCGATAAAGCTTTCTTT,CASSVTGADKAFF
TRBD2,TRBV7-2,TRBJ2-2,.,TGTGCCAGCAGCCCAGACATAGGGACTAGCGGGAAGAACACCGGGGAGCTGTTTTTT,CASSPDIGTSGKNTGELFF
.,TRBV19,TRBJ1-5,.,TGTGCCAGTAGTGCCGAGGAGCGGCAGCCCCAGCATTTT,CASSAEERQPQHF
.,TRBV7-2,TRBJ2-7,once,TGTGCCAGCGGACAGCAACCGTCCTACGAGCAGTACTTC,CASGQQPSYEQYF
.,TRBV7-2,TRBJ2-4,.,TGTGCCAGCAGCCCCGTCTGGCAGGGGAAAAACATTCAGTACTTC,CASSPVWQGKNIQYF
.,TRBV28,TRBJ2-5,.,TGTGCCAGCAGTTTGGGCGACGAGGAGACCCAGTACTTC,CASSLGDEETQYF
TRBD2,TRBV5-1,TRBJ2-7,.,TGCGCCAGCAGCTGGAGCGCTAGCGGAGGAAGGTACGAGCAGTACTTC,CASSWSASGGRYEQYF
TRBD2,TRBV5-1,TRBJ2-1,.,TGCGCCAGCAGCTTGGATGGCGGGACTACCTACAATGAGCAGTTCTTC,CASSLDGGTTYNEQFF
.,TRBV27,TRBJ2-6,once,TGTGCCAGCAGTTCCTTGATCTCTGGGGCCAACGTCCTGACTTTC,CASSSLISGANVLTF
.,TRBV4-2,TRBJ2-5,.,TGTGCCAGCAGCCTGGAGGGGGGGAGGATCGAGACCCAGTACTTC,CASSLEGGRIETQYF
.,TRBV18,TRBJ2-7,once,TGTGCCAGCTCACCACCGGGCAACGAGCAGTACTTC,CASSPPGNEQYF
TRBD2,TRBV6-5,TRBJ2-3,.,TGTGCCGCCAAGCGGGAGATCGGAACAGATACGCAGTATTTT,CAAKREIGTDTQYF
.,TRBV6-6,TRBJ1-4,.,TGTGCCAGCAGTTCCCAGGCAACTAATGAAAAACTGTTTTTT,CASSSQATNEKLFF
TRBD2,TRBV29-1,TRBJ2-5,.,TGCAGCGTTACACTAGCGGGAGTCCAAGAGACCCAGTACTTC,CSVTLAGVQETQYF
.,TRBV5-1,TRBJ1-5,once,TGCGCCAGCAGCCCGGACACAGGAATTGGACAGCCCCAGCATTTT,CASSPDTGIGQPQHF